This T cell receptor beta chain originates from a study of PD-1 blockade in classical Hodgkin lymphoma. Details on this clone: Its antigen is as yet unknown.

The time point was: newly diagnosed, previously untreated cHL patient sample. By magnetic negative selection, CD4+ T cells were purified from thawed PBMCs. A comparison was provided by newly diagnosed, untreated classical Hodgkin lymphoma PBMCs. Study-wide results and limits: Still unresolved is the cause of the repertoire differences, which may be disease activity or prior therapy. When set against healthy donors, newly diagnosed patients were reported to show lower baseline TCR diversity.

Measured with immunoSEQ multiplex PCR; TCRdb has only the in-frame clones, and not every one. The top ten hold around 0.33% of the sample, which has tens of thousands of clones, about 90% seen once. From germline, CDR1 is KGHSH and CDR2 LQKENI. After removal of 3 bases from V and 5 bases from J, the junction contained 8 bases not matched to a gene. The CDR3 runs to 15 residues. The source material was CD4+ T cells from blood. This receptor was identified in a human donor with classical Hodgkin lymphoma. The chain is built from TRBV18 and TRBJ2-7, with 9 bases matching TRBD1. CDR3 nucleotides: TGTGCCAGCTCACCGATACAGGGGGCGCGGGACGAGCAGTACTTC. Translation: CASSPIQGARDEQYF.